This note documents a single TCR beta chain sequence. The antigen this receptor binds is unknown. Nothing much larger sits one base from this clone, and base qualities are not available. The entry originates in a study of CD8+CD57+ T cells in acquired aplastic anemia (dated by TCRdb to about 2018). Turning to the overall study: A mean of approximately 2.9 ug of DNA, ranging from about 0.19 to 27.4 ug, was extracted from sorted CD4+ and CD8+ cells. A CD8+CD57+ expansion meant a frequency higher than the mean frequency seen in healthy subjects. The study at large found these results: Between patients and healthy controls, no significant difference in CD8+ Simpson's diversity was found (P=0.060). Some 31 CD8+ CDR3 sequences were shared between patients and controls but appeared highly expressed in patients and within their immunodominant clones.

Patients chosen for sequencing had shown expansion of CD8+CD57+ cells by flow cytometry. Every patient had a diagnosis of severe acquired aplastic anemia based on International Study of Aplastic Anemia and Agranulocytosis and Camitta criteria. Patients had received no therapy at the time of blood sampling. In the study, sorted CD4+ and CD8+ blood T cells from patients with severe aplastic anemia and from healthy subjects underwent deep sequencing of TCR repertoires. In the USA, patient enrollment took place under clinicaltrials.gov protocols 00001620, 01623167, 00001397, 00071045, 00081523 and 00961064. Ficoll-Paque density gradient centrifugation was used to isolate peripheral blood mononuclear cells. Before DNA extraction, CD4+ and CD8+ T cells were sorted by FACS or by magnetic beads. Profiling of TCR beta VDJ combinations and CDR3 sequences used genomic DNA as the template. TCR repertoire sequencing was run on an Illumina HiSeq 2000. The original methods were these. Repertoire assessment relied on Simpson's diversity index, CDR3 size and DJ length profiles, and TRBV/TRBJ rearrangement plots. Whichever DNA sequence was most abundant in the deep sequencing data was defined as the immunodominant clone. CDR3 amino acid sequences were checked for sharing between subjects and were compared against published repertoires and the VDJdb database. TCRdb reprocessing: public reads trimmed at Q25 with fastp, clones called with MiXCR, in-frame beta chains kept. Identical CDR3 proteins give one entry, which carries the most common genes and DNA. The V and J calls shown here were made by TCRdb, not taken from the authors' results. This sample has some 200,000 distinct CDR3 sequences in its table, and almost 50% of those were observed once. Of the sample, just under 20% falls within the top ten clones.

Via the germline V gene, CDR1 is SGHTA and CDR2 FQGNSA. V drops 7 bases and J drops 5 bases, leaving 17 bases in between. The CDR3, cysteine through phenylalanine, is 14 amino acids long. This entry keeps only the CDR3 DNA: 42 bases, framed from base 1. This clonotype originated in a human donor with aplastic anemia. Here the chain combines TRBV7-2 and TRBJ2-5; a weak D assignment points to TRBD1 (5 bases agree). Sequences were obtained from sorted CD4+, CD8+, or CD8+CD57+ T cells (not recorded which) from PBMCs. In nucleotide form, the sequence is TGTGCCAGCACCCCGGCAGGGTATTATGAGACCCAGTACTTC. It codes for CASTPAGYYETQYF.